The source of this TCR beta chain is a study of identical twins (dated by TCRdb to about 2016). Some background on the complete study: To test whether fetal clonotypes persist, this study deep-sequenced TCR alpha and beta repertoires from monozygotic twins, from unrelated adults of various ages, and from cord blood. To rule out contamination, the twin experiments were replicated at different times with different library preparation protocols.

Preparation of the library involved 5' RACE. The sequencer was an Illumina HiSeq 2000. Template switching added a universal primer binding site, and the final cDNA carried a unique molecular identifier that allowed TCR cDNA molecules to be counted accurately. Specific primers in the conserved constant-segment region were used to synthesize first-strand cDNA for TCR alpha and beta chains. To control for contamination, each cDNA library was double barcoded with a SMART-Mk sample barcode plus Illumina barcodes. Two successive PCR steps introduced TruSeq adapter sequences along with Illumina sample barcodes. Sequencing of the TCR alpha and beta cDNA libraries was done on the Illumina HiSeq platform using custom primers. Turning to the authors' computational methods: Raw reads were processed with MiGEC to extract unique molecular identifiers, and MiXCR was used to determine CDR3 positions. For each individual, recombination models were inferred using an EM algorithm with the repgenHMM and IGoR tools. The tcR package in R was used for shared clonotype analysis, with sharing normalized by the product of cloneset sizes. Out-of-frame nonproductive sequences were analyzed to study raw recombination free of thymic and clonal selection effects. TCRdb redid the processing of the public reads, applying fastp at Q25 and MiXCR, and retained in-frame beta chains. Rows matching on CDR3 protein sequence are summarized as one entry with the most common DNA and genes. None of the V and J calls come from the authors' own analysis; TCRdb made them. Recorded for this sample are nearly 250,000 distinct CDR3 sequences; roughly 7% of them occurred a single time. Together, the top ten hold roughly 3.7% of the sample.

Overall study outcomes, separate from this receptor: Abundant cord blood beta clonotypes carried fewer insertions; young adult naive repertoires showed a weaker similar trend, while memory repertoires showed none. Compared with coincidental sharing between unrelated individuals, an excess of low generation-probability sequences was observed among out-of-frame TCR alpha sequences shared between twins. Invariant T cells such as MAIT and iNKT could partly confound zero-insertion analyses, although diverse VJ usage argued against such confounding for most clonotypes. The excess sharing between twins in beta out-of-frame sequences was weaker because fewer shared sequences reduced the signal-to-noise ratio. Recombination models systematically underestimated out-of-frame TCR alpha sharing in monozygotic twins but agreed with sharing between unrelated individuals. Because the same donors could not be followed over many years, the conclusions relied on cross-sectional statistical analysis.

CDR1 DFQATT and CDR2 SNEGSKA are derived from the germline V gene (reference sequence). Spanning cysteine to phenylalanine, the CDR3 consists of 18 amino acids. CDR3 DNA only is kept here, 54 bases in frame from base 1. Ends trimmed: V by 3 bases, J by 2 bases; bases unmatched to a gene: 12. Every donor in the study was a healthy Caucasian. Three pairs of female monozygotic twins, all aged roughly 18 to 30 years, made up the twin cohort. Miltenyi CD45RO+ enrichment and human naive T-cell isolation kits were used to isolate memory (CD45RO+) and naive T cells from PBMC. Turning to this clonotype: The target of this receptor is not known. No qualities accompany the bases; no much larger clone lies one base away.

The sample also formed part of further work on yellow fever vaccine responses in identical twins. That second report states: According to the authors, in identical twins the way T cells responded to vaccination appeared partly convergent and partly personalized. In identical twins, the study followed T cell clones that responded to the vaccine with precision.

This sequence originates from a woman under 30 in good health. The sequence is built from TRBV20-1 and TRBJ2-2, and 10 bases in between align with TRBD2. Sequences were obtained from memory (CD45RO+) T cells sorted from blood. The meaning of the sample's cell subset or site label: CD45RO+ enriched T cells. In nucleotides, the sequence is TGCAGTGCTAGCGGAGCTAGCGGGGGTGGGGCAAACACCGGGGAGCTGTTTTTT. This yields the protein CSASGASGGGANTGELFF.